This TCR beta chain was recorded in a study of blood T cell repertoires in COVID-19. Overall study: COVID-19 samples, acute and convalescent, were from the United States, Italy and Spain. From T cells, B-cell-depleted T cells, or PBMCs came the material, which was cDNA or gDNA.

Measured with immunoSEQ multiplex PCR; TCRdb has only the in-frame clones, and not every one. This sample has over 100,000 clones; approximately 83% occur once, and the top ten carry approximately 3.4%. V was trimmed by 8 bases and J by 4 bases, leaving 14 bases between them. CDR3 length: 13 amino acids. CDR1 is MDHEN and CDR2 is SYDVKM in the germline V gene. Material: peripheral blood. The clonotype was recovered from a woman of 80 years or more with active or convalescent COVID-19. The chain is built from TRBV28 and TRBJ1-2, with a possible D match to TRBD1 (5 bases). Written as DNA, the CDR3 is TGTGCCAGCGGTGAACAGGCATCCTATGGCTACACCTTC. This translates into CASGEQASYGYTF.